The entry below gives a single T cell receptor beta chain sequence along with its context. The sample is drawn from a study of technical replicates of blood from a handful of donors. The method was immunoSEQ multiplex PCR; TCRdb's version includes in-frame clones alone and lacks a portion of them. The sample records about 80,000 clones, roughly 98% being singletons. CDR3 length equals 15 residues. Per the germline V gene, CDR1 is SGHVS and CDR2 is FNYEAQ. The V and J ends lost 4 bases and 0 bases respectively, with 13 bases between them. The receptor was isolated from a human donor in good health. Sequencing was carried out using T cells isolated from PBMCs. V gene TRBV7-6 combines with J gene TRBJ2-7; a possible D gene is TRBD1 (6 bases). CDR3: CASSSRQDSSYEQYF. The DNA of the CDR3 is TGTGCCAGCAGCTCGAGACAGGACAGCTCCTACGAGCAGTACTTC.